What follows are 3 T cell receptor beta chains derived from one specimen sequenced in a study of T cells in Graves' hyperthyroidism and ophthalmopathy. What was amplified from RNA transcripts were TCR beta CDR3 regions. First-round RT-PCR of the TCR CDR3 relied on the HTBI primer set. One entry per CDR3 protein, called by TCRdb with MiXCR from the multiplex PCR reads. The sample has more than 300,000 distinct CDR3 sequences, about 18% seen once. Material: blood. These receptors were collected from a woman between 25 and 40 years old with Graves' hyperthyroidism that later progressed to Graves' ophthalmopathy.

V usage is TRBV15 and J usage is TRBJ2-5; D perhaps matches TRBD1 (6 bases). V was pared by 1 base and J by 1 base, with 13 bases between. From germline, CDR1 is LNHNV and CDR2 YYDKDF (reference sequence). CDR3 size: 16 residues. The CDR3 region is CATSRGTAEPQETQYF. The DNA for the CDR3 is TGTGCCACCAGCAGAGGGACAGCCGAACCCCAAGAGACCCAGTACTTC.

This clonotype was found many times. The chain employs TRBV2 and TRBJ2-2, with D hard to call. Trimming took off 6 bases at V and 4 bases at J, with 12 bases between the two ends. CDR3 length: 14 residues. Germline V gives CDR1 SNHLY, CDR2 FYNNEI. The CDR3 bases are TGTGCCAGCAGGCAGCTTCACAGCACCGGGGAGCTGTTTTTT. Amino acids: CASRQLHSTGELFF.

This clonotype was detected ten times or more. The genes are TRBV10-3 and TRBJ2-7; 7 positions agree with TRBD2. CDR3 length equals 15 residues. J lost 6 bases, V lost 3 bases, and 11 bases had no gene match. The germline V gene encodes CDR1 ENHRY and CDR2 SYGVKD. The CDR3 sequence: CAISDRLAGTPEQYF. The CDR3, as DNA: TGTGCCATCAGTGACCGGTTAGCGGGTACCCCCGAGCAGTACTTC.